This T cell receptor beta chain was sequenced during a study of identical twins. Whole-study findings and limits: When twins shared out-of-frame alpha sequences, those sequences had excess low generation probability.

V was pared by 4 bases and J by 8 bases, with 16 bases between. Germline V gives CDR1 SGHRS, CDR2 YFSETQ. The CDR3 has 14 residues. Healthy Caucasian donors formed the entire cohort. A universal primer binding site was introduced by template switching. The final cDNA contained unique molecular identifiers. A single record per CDR3 protein comes from TCRdb applying MiXCR to the 5' RACE reads. The table has a few hundred thousand distinct CDR3 sequences, approximately 8.3% seen once; the top ten hold 3% to 3.5%. There are many counts of this clonotype. The antigen remains unidentified. This sample was also put to use in a study of yellow fever vaccine responses in identical twins. That paper notes: Twins reportedly had a vaccine T cell response that seemed partly convergent, partly personalized.

The sample consisted of CD8+ T cells sorted from blood. The chain links TRBV5-1 to TRBJ2-1, with D perhaps assigned TRBD1 or TRBD2 (5 bases each). This TCR was sampled from a woman aged 18 to 35 in good health. CDR3 nucleotide sequence: TGCGCCAGCAGCGCGAGGGACCACCGCGATGAGCAGTTCTTC. This codes for CASSARDHRDEQFF.